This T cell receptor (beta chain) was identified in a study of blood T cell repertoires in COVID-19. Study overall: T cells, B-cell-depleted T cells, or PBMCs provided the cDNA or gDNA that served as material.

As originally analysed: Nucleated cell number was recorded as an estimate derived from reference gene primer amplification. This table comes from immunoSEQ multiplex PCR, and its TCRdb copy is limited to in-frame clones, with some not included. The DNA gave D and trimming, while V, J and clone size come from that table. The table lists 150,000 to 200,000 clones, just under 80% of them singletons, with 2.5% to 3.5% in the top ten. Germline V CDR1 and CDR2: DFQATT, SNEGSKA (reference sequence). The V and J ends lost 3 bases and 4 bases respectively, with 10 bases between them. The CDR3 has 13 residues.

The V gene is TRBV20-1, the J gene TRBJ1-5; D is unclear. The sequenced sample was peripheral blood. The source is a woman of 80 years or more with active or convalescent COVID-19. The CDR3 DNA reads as TGCAGTGCTAGTGAGCACTTTAATCAGCCCCAGCATTTT. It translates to CSASEHFNQPQHF.